What follows are 8 T cell receptor beta chains derived from one specimen sequenced in a study of T-cell reconstitution after alpha-beta-depleted transplantation in children. The TCRbeta library incorporated unique molecular identifiers. One entry per CDR3 protein, called by TCRdb with MiXCR from the PCR reads. Among hundreds of thousands of distinct CDR3 sequences listed, over 25% were seen once. Sequencing used PBMCs from the stem cell graft donor, obtained from the stem cell graft. Receptors were obtained from a human donor who donated a stem cell graft to a child with aplastic anemia.

This chain connects TRBV3-1 to TRBJ2-1; no clear D gene. The CDR3 spans 17 residues. Germline assignment: CDR1 LGHDT and CDR2 YNNKEL (reference sequence). Trimming shortened V by 0 bases and J by 2 bases, and 14 bases separated the two germline ends. CDR3 region: CASSQDLKRDAYNEQFF. The CDR3 DNA reads TGTGCCAGCAGCCAAGATCTCAAGCGCGACGCCTACAATGAGCAGTTCTTC.

This clonotype was detected a few times. The chain couples TRBV7-6 to TRBJ2-5; unclear D gene. CDR1 is SGHVS, CDR2 FNYEAQ, per germline. The CDR3 totals 14 residues. V gave up 9 bases and J gave up 8 bases, with 22 bases separating them. The CDR3 coding sequence is TGTGCCAGTGCCCCCAGCTTAGGAAGTGTTACCCAGTACTTC. As protein: CASAPSLGSVTQYF.

The chain carries TRBV6-2 or TRBV6-3 and TRBJ2-2, with no clear D. The ends were cut back, 8 bases at V and 6 bases at J, with 7 bases in the middle. The CDR3 sequence is 11 residues long. Per the germline V gene, CDR1 is MNHEY and CDR2 is SVGEGT. This CDR3 reads CASGPAGELFF. In DNA form, the CDR3 reads TGTGCCAGCGGGCCGGCCGGGGAGCTGTTTTTT.

This chain joins TRBV19 and TRBJ1-2; D uncertain. Trimming cost V 3 bases and J 5 bases, with 13 bases left between them. The germline CDR1 and CDR2 sequences are LNHDA and SQIVND (reference sequence). The CDR3 contains 14 residues. The CDR3 DNA reads as TGTGCCAGTAGTATCACGACGTGGAATTATGGCTACACCTTC. As protein: CASSITTWNYGYTF.

CDR3 DNA sequence: TGTGCCAGCAGTTTGACTAGCGGGGGCCTAGCCAAAAACATTCAGTACTTC. It yields the protein CASSLTSGGLAKNIQYF. The rearrangement links TRBV28 to TRBJ2-4; 12 bases match TRBD2. V gave up 3 bases and J gave up 0 bases; unmatched junction bases: 3. CDR1 and CDR2 (germline): MDHEN, SYDVKM. The CDR3 is 17 amino acids.

In its sample, this clonotype was seen a few times. The chain recombines TRBV6-5 with TRBJ2-6, with D perhaps TRBD2 (5 bases). CDR1 is MNHEY, CDR2 SVGAGI, per germline. The V and J ends lost 4 bases and 4 bases respectively, with 8 bases between them. The CDR3 runs to 14 residues. Here the CDR3 DNA reads TGTGCCAGCAGTTCGTCGGGGGGGGCCAACGTCCTGACTTTC. As protein: CASSSSGGANVLTF.

This clonotype is a singleton in its sample. The chain is built from TRBV5-8 and TRBJ1-2, with 7 nucleotides matching TRBD1. This CDR3 has 16 residues. Germline loops: CDR1 SGHTS, CDR2 YDEGEE. V was pared by 1 base and J by 3 bases, with 9 bases of the junction left unmatched. In DNA, the CDR3 is TGTGCCAGCAGCTTGCCCGGCACAGGGGACGACTATGGCTACACCTTC. Protein product: CASSLPGTGDDYGYTF.

The chain combines TRBV28 with TRBJ2-5, with D possibly matching TRBD2 (6 bases). With 6 bases removed from V and 1 base from J, the gap between germline ends came to 15 bases. The CDR3 contains 15 residues. CDR1 is MDHEN and CDR2 is SYDVKM in the germline V gene. This CDR3 reads CASSSGSGGQETQYF. The CDR3 region has the DNA TGTGCCAGCAGCTCCGGGAGTGGGGGCCAAGAGACCCAGTACTTC.